This record looks at one TCR beta chain sequence and its context. What this receptor recognizes is not known. Base qualities were left out, and no much larger clone turns up one base away. RNA was extracted with the RNeasy kit and 0.5 to 1 ug was reverse transcribed using random hexamers. TCR beta CDR3 regions were amplified with the immunoSEQ multiplex PCR assay covering 54 Vbeta and 13 Jbeta segments. Bias from PCR amplification was corrected by using a synthetic template baseline for primer optimization and for computational correction. The authors' analysis ran thus. Only productive sequences were kept, with reads annotated to V, D and J genes according to IMGT and analyzed in immunoSEQ Analyzer. Clonality was computed as one minus Shannon entropy normalized by log2 of the number of productive unique sequences. For each patient and control, public and private clones were evaluated among the 100 most prevalent clones. A clone was defined as Susac-specific if it was absent from the healthy and MS cohorts, from 950 to 1,300 published viral clones and from other ImmuneACCESS disease sequences. TCRdb reprocessing: public reads trimmed at Q25 with fastp, clones called with MiXCR, in-frame beta chains kept. Rows are combined by CDR3 protein, so each entry shows the most common genes and DNA. In this record, the V and J calls reflect TCRdb's handling and not the investigators' own analysis. The sample profile shows 150,000 to 200,000 distinct CDR3 sequences; about 90% of them were found once. The ten largest clones capture 0.08% of the sample.

Peripheral blood CD8+ and CD4+ T cells from healthy donors, Susac syndrome patients and multiple sclerosis patients were profiled using high-throughput TCR beta sequencing. Healthy donors were included as age- and sex-matched controls. Bulk CD8+ and CD4+ T cells were purified by magnetic negative isolation, whereas CD8+ TEMRA cells were enriched by FACS. Blood was drawn into EDTA tubes, processed within 24 hours, and PBMCs were isolated by density gradient centrifugation. PBMCs intended for TCR sequencing were cryopreserved in liquid nitrogen and thawed later in a water bath at 37 degrees C. The sorted or isolated CD4+, CD8+ and CD8+ TEMRA cells had a purity of 90% or higher. These data belong to a study of CD8 T cells in Susac syndrome (dated by TCRdb to the late 2010s). In the study overall: Repertoire sequencing was used to test whether CD8+ T cell activation and differentiation in Susac syndrome was antigen driven.

Including cysteine and phenylalanine, the CDR3 has 13 amino acids. The only DNA kept is the CDR3, 39 bases in frame from the first base. CDR1 and CDR2 (MDHEN, SYDVKM) derive from the germline V gene. Trimming removed 2 bases from V and 7 bases from J, leaving 8 bases between the germline ends. What the research found in general, with its limitations: The number of individuals in the TCR sequencing and HLA analysis was acknowledged as relatively small.

The chain is encoded by TRBV28 joined to TRBJ2-2, and TRBD1 may be the D gene, going by 5 matching bases. Sequencing was done on a sample of CD4+ T cells from PBMCs. This receptor was identified in a human donor in good health. At the DNA level, the sequence is TGTGCCAGCAGTTTAATCCAGGGCGGGGAGCTGTTTTTT. Protein translation: CASSLIQGGELFF.